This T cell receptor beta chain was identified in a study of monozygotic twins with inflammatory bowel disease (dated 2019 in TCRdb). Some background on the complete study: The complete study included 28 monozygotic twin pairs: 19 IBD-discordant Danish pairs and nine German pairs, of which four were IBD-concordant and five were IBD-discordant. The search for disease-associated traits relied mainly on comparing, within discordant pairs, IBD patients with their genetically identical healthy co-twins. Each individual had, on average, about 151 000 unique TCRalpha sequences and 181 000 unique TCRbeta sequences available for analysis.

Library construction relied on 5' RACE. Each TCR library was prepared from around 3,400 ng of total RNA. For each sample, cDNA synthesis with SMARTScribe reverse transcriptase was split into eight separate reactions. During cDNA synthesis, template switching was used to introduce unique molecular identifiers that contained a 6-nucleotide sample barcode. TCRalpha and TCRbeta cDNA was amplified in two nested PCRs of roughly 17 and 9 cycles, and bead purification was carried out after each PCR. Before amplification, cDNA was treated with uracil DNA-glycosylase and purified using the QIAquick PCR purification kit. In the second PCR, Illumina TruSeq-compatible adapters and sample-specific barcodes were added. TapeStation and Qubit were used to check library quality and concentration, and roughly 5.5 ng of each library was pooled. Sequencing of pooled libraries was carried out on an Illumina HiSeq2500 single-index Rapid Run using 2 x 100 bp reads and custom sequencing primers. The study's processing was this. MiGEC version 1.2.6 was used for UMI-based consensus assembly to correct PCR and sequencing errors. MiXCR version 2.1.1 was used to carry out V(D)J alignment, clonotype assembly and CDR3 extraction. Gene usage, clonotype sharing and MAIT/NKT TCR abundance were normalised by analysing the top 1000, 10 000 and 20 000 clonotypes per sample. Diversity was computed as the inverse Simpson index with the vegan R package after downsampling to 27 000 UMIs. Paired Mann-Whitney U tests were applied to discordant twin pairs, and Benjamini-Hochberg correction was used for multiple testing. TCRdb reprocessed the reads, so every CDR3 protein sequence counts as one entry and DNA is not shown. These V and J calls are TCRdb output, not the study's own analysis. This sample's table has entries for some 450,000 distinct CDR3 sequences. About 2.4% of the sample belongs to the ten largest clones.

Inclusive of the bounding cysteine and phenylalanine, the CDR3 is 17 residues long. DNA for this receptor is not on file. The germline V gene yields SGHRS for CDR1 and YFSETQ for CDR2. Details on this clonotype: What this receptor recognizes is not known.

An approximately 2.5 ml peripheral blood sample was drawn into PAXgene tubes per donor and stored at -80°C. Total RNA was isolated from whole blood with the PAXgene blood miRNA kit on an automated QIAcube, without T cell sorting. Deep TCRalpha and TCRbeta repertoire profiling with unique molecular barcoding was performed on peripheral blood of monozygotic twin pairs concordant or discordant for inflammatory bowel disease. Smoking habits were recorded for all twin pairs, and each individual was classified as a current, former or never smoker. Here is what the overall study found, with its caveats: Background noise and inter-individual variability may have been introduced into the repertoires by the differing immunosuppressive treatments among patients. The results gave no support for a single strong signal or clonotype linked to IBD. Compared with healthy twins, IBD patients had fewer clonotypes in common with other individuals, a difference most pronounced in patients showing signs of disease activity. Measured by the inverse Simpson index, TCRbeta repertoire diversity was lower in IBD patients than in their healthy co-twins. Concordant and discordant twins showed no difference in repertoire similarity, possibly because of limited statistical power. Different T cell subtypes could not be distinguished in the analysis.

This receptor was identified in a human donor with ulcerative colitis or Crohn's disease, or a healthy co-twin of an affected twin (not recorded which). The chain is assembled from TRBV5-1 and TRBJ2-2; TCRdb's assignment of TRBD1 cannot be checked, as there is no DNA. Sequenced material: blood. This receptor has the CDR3 CASSTLGQGFNTGELFF.